Listed here are 30 T cell receptor beta chains from one sample, sequenced in a study of cytomegalovirus exposure and HLA in healthy donors. It was with 60 Vbeta and 13 Jbeta primers that the PCR ran. Sequencing used immunoSEQ multiplex PCR; TCRdb keeps in-frame clones, though not all of them. The sample lists 150,000 to 200,000 clones; around 80% were seen once. The material sequenced was PBMCs. These receptors were taken from a male donor in good health and CMV-seropositive.

The chain has TRBV12-5 and TRBJ1-3, with 7 bases lining up with TRBD1. This CDR3 contains 12 residues. Germline values: CDR1 LGHNT, CDR2 FRNRAP. With 7 bases clipped from V and 4 bases from J, the junction kept 1 base outside the gene matches. The CDR3 DNA reads TGTGCTAGTGCCAGGGGGGGAAACACCATATATTTT. Translation: CASARGGNTIYF.

The rearrangement links TRBV5-1 to TRBJ1-4, with 7 bases identical to TRBD1. V lost 7 bases to trimming and J lost 0 bases; unmatched junction nucleotides: 3. CDR3 size: 14 residues. The germline V gene encodes CDR1 SGHRS and CDR2 YFSETQ. The CDR3, as DNA: TGCGCCAGCTCTACAGGGGCAACTAATGAAAAACTGTTTTTT. Translation: CASSTGATNEKLFF.

The chain is built from TRBV7-2 and TRBJ2-5, with D tentatively TRBD1 (7 bases). This CDR3 region has 15 residues. Germline values: CDR1 SGHTA, CDR2 FQGNSA. Trimming cost V 6 bases and J 5 bases, with 19 bases left between them. The chain's CDR3 is CASRPRTGGGETQYF. The CDR3 DNA is TGTGCCAGCAGACCCAGGACAGGTGGAGGGGAGACCCAGTACTTC.

This chain uses TRBV15 with TRBJ2-5, with a possible D match to TRBD1 (8 bases). V was clipped by 5 bases and J by 5 bases, with 15 bases between them. Germline V CDR1 and CDR2: LNHNV, YYDKDF (reference sequence). The CDR3 totals 14 residues. The CDR3 region is CATSRGQGGETQYF. In DNA form, the CDR3 reads TGTGCCACCAGCCGCGGACAGGGAGGGGAGACCCAGTACTTC.

V is TRBV5-1 and J is TRBJ2-6; D is unclear. The CDR3 length is 15 residues. CDR1 is SGHRS, CDR2 YFSETQ, per germline. V lost 7 bases and J 0 bases, leaving 11 bases between the germline ends. CDR3 region: CASQQVNSGANVLTF. CDR3 DNA sequence: TGCGCCAGCCAACAAGTTAACTCTGGGGCCAACGTCCTGACTTTC.

The chain is built from TRBV7-2 and TRBJ1-2, with a tentative D call TRBD1 (6 bases). Trimming pared 2 bases from V and 7 bases from J, leaving 23 bases between. The CDR3 runs to 17 residues. CDR1 is SGHTA and CDR2 is FQGNSA in the germline V gene. The DNA of the CDR3 is TGTGCCAGCAGCTTAATGATGCAGGGGAGCGGTAAGGCTGGCTACACCTTC. It is translated as CASSLMMQGSGKAGYTF. The entire variable domain, with the rest obtained from reference TRBV7-2 and TRBJ1-2, is as follows: GAGVSQSPSNKVTEKGKDVELRCDPISGHTALYWYRQSLGQGLEFLIYFQGNSAPDKSGLPSDRFSAERTGGSVSTLTIQRTQQEDSAVYLCASSLMMQGSGKAGYTFGSGTRLTVV.

The V gene is TRBV10-3, the J gene TRBJ2-1, with 10 bases identical to TRBD2. This CDR3 is built from 19 residues. Germline-derived CDR1 and CDR2 are ENHRY and SYGVKD. Trimming cost V 4 bases and J 0 bases; bases outside gene matches: 12. The CDR3 nucleotides are TGTGCCATCAGTGGGGGGCCGGGACTAGCGATCAGCTCCTACAATGAGCAGTTCTTC. Amino acids: CAISGGPGLAISSYNEQFF.

V and J are TRBV6-5 and TRBJ2-7, with a possible D match to TRBD1 (6 bases). The CDR3 has 13 residues. Per the germline V gene, CDR1 is MNHEY and CDR2 is SVGAGI. V was clipped by 5 bases and J by 1 base, with 9 bases between them. Here the CDR3 reads CASSGGQSYEQYF. DNA of the CDR3: TGTGCCAGCAGTGGAGGACAGTCCTACGAGCAGTACTTC.

This chain joins TRBV19 and TRBJ2-7; 7 bases match TRBD1. Germline V gene sequence: CDR1 LNHDA, CDR2 SQIVND (reference sequence). The CDR3 is made up of 14 amino acids. V dropped 6 bases and J dropped 3; count of bases not matched to a gene: 8. The CDR3 DNA reads TGTGCCAGTAGCCCGAGACAGGGCCTCTACGAGCAGTACTTC. This encodes CASSPRQGLYEQYF.

The chain links TRBV4-1 to TRBJ2-7; maybe TRBD1 (6 bases). CDR3 size: 15 residues. Germline loops: CDR1 MGHRA, CDR2 YSYEKL. Trimming took 0 bases from V and 4 from J, leaving 13 bases between them. CDR3 sequence: CASSQDPGVGYEQYF. DNA for the CDR3: TGCGCCAGCAGCCAAGACCCAGGGGTGGGATACGAGCAGTACTTC.

The chain links TRBV7-7 to TRBJ2-6; D gene unclear. The CDR3 sequence is 14 residues long. Per germline, CDR1 SSHAT and CDR2 FNYEAQ (reference sequence). The germline V and J ends were trimmed by 5 bases and 0 bases, with 5 bases remaining between them. The CDR3 region is CASSQFSGANVLTF. CDR3 in DNA: TGTGCCAGCAGCCAGTTCTCTGGGGCCAACGTCCTGACTTTC.

This clone showed up just a few times. The chain links TRBV19 to TRBJ1-2; 11 bases agree with TRBD1. From germline, CDR1 is LNHDA and CDR2 SQIVND (reference sequence). Trimming took 7 bases from V and 4 from J; bases not matched to a gene: 8. The CDR3 spans 15 residues. The DNA for the CDR3 is TGTGCCAGTATTCGAGGGACAGGGGGTCGCTATGGCTACACCTTC. Residues: CASIRGTGGRYGYTF. Full variable domain (missing parts from reference TRBV19 and TRBJ1-2): DGGITQSPKYLFRKEGQNVTLSCEQNLNHDAMYWYRQDPGQGLRLIYYSQIVNDFQKGDIAEGYSVSREKKESFPLTVTSAQKNPTAFYLCASIRGTGGRYGYTFGSGTRLTVV.

The chain recombines TRBV9 with TRBJ1-4; 7 bases map to TRBD1. This CDR3 has 14 residues. J was trimmed by 7 bases and V by 0 bases; bases with no gene match: 3. Germline V CDR1 and CDR2: SGDLS, YYNGEE. CDR3 protein: CASSVGQGTEKLFF. In DNA, the CDR3 is TGTGCCAGCAGCGTAGGACAGGGAACTGAAAAACTGTTTTTT.

This rearrangement joins TRBV7-2 to TRBJ2-2; D may be TRBD2 (6 bases). Germline lookup yields CDR1 SGHTA and CDR2 FQGNSA. V was pared by 5 bases and J by 0 bases, with 19 bases between. The CDR3 is 18 residues long. CDR3 amino acids: CASSNKLRPGANTGELFF. DNA of the CDR3: TGTGCCAGCAGCAACAAGCTCCGACCGGGGGCGAACACCGGGGAGCTGTTTTTT.

The rearrangement uses TRBV6-1 and TRBJ1-5, with 7 bases aligning to TRBD1. From germline, CDR1 is MNHNS and CDR2 SASEGT. V shed 5 bases and J 3 bases; nucleotides not matched to a gene: 7. CDR3 length: 15 amino acids. The CDR3 is CASSRTGDINQPQHF. The DNA for the CDR3 is TGTGCCAGCAGTCGGACAGGTGATATCAATCAGCCCCAGCATTTT.

The chain recombines TRBV20-1 with TRBJ2-3; 7 nucleotides line up with TRBD1. V was clipped by 4 bases and J by 5 bases; unmatched bases: 0. Germline V gives CDR1 DFQATT, CDR2 SNEGSKA (reference sequence). The CDR3 has 11 amino acids. This chain's CDR3 is CSATGGDTQYF. The CDR3 DNA follows: TGCAGTGCTACAGGGGGAGATACGCAGTATTTT.

V and J are TRBV18 and TRBJ1-4, with TRBD1 matching 9 bases. CDR3 length: 15 residues. Losses at the gene ends were 6 bases for V and 2 bases for J; bases not matched to a gene: 4. Germline V gene lookup returns CDR1 KGHSH and CDR2 LQKENI. CDR3 DNA sequence: TGTGCCAGCTCTACCGGACAGGGGACTAATGAAAAACTGTTTTTT. It is translated as CASSTGQGTNEKLFF. Full variable domain (remainder filled in from reference TRBV18 and TRBJ1-4): NAGVMQNPRHLVRRRGQEARLRCSPMKGHSHVYWYRQLPEEGLKFMVYLQKENIIDESGMPKERFSAEFPKEGPSILRIQQVVRGDSAAYFCASSTGQGTNEKLFFGSGTQLSVL.

V gene TRBV5-1 combines with J gene TRBJ2-2; D unresolved. Trimming shortened V by 0 bases and J by 5 bases, and 11 bases separated the two germline ends. Per the germline V gene, CDR1 is SGHRS and CDR2 is YFSETQ. There are 15 residues in the CDR3. CDR3 DNA sequence: TGCGCCAGCAGCTTGGACGTCGCGTATACCGGGGAGCTGTTTTTT. It is translated as CASSLDVAYTGELFF.

This chain links TRBV9 with TRBJ1-2; D possibly corresponds to TRBD1 (5 bases). CDR3 length equals 13 residues. The germline gives CDR1 SGDLS, CDR2 YYNGEE. Trimming left V 7 bases short and J 3 bases short, with 13 bases between. CDR3 nucleotide sequence: TGTGCCAGCGGGCGCCAGGGCGACTATGGCTACACCTTC. This encodes CASGRQGDYGYTF.

The chain is built from TRBV2 and TRBJ1-3; the D is unclear. V gave up 6 bases and J gave up 0 bases, with 9 bases separating them. The CDR3 has 14 amino acids. Germline V gene sequence: CDR1 SNHLY, CDR2 FYNNEI. DNA of the CDR3: TGTGCCAGCAGCGCCGGGGTCTCTGGAAACACCATATATTTT. Its translation is CASSAGVSGNTIYF.

The chain combines TRBV28 with TRBJ2-4, with 7 bases identical to TRBD1. This CDR3 has 15 amino acids. Germline V CDR1 and CDR2: MDHEN, SYDVKM. Trimming cost V 4 bases and J 3 bases; bases outside gene matches: 6. As DNA, the CDR3 is TGTGCCAGCAGTTCTTCCGGACAGGTCAAAAACATTCAGTACTTC. Amino acid sequence: CASSSSGQVKNIQYF. The variable domain in full, with the rest retrieved from reference TRBV28 and TRBJ2-4, is DVKVTQSSRYLVKRTGEKVFLECVQDMDHENMFWYRQDPGLGLRLIYFSYDVKMKEKGDIPEGYSVSREKKERFSLILESASTNQTSMYLCASSSSGQVKNIQYFGAGTRLSVL.

The rearrangement uses TRBV29-1 and TRBJ2-6; possibly TRBD2 for D (6 bases). The CDR3 extends over 14 amino acids. From germline, CDR1 is SQVTM and CDR2 ANQGSEA. Trimming cost V 6 bases and J 4 bases, with 13 bases left between them. CDR3 DNA sequence: TGCAGCGTGAGACGGGGGACCGGGGCCAACGTCCTGACTTTC. Amino acids: CSVRRGTGANVLTF.

The chain combines TRBV30 with TRBJ2-7, with D tentatively TRBD2 (6 bases). CDR1 is GTSNPN and CDR2 is SVGIG in the germline V gene (reference sequence). Trimming removed 0 bases at V and 5 bases at J, with 8 bases between. The CDR3 sequence is 12 residues long. This CDR3 is CAWSVGRHEQYF. The CDR3 nucleotides are TGTGCCTGGAGTGTGGGGAGGCACGAGCAGTACTTC.

V and J are TRBV6-5 and TRBJ2-1; the match to TRBD2 covers 12 bases. This CDR3 has 15 amino acids. Per the germline V gene, CDR1 is MNHEY and CDR2 is SVGAGI. With 6 bases clipped from V and 7 bases from J, the junction kept 7 bases outside the gene matches. The CDR3 protein is CASSVTSGSRNEQFF. Written as DNA, the CDR3 is TGTGCCAGCAGCGTGACTAGCGGGAGTAGGAATGAGCAGTTCTTC.

The V and J genes are TRBV6-1 and TRBJ1-4, with 9 bases identical to TRBD1. V lost 6 bases, J lost 8 bases, and 7 bases stayed unmatched. Germline V gene data show CDR1 as MNHNS and CDR2 as SASEGT. This CDR3 is 14 amino acids long. The CDR3 nucleotides are TGTGCCAGCAGGTTGGGACAGGGCGGGGAAAAACTGTTTTTT. Translating it yields CASRLGQGGEKLFF.

The V gene is TRBV7-2, the J gene TRBJ2-7, with D tentatively TRBD2 (6 bases). The length of the CDR3 is 13 residues. V gave up 6 bases and J gave up 2 bases, with 11 bases separating them. Germline V CDR1 and CDR2: SGHTA, FQGNSA. CDR3 DNA sequence: TGTGCCAGCAGACCCGGGGGAGCCTACGAGCAGTACTTC. This sequence encodes CASRPGGAYEQYF. The full variable domain, in which reference TRBV7-2 and TRBJ2-7 provide the parts outside the CDR3, is GAGVSQSPSNKVTEKGKDVELRCDPISGHTALYWYRQSLGQGLEFLIYFQGNSAPDKSGLPSDRFSAERTGGSVSTLTIQRTQQEDSAVYLCASRPGGAYEQYFGPGTRLTVT.

The genes are TRBV10-2 and TRBJ2-1; 10 nucleotides agree with TRBD2. The V gene end was trimmed by 6 bases and the J gene end by 6 bases; junction bases not matched to a gene: 5. The CDR3 extends over 14 amino acids. Germline V gene data show CDR1 as WSHSY and CDR2 as SAAADI. The CDR3 coding sequence is TGCGCCAGCAGCCCGGCTAGCGGGAGCAATGAGCAGTTCTTC. Protein: CASSPASGSNEQFF.

The V gene is TRBV30, the J gene TRBJ1-5, with D tentatively TRBD1 (6 bases). The germline V gene has CDR1 GTSNPN and CDR2 SVGIG (reference sequence). V lost 0 bases and J 4 bases, leaving 16 bases between the germline ends. The CDR3 is 16 amino acids. The CDR3 is CAWSVPPDRPNQPQHF. The CDR3 DNA reads as TGTGCCTGGAGTGTCCCCCCTGACAGGCCAAATCAGCCCCAGCATTTT.

The chain uses TRBV7-2 and TRBJ1-2; D unresolved. The CDR3 spans 14 residues. Per germline, CDR1 SGHTA and CDR2 FQGNSA. The germline V and J ends were trimmed by 1 base and 4 bases, with 10 bases remaining between them. In DNA form, the CDR3 reads TGTGCCAGCAGCTTAGGCAGGCACCTCTATGGCTACACCTTC. Translating it yields CASSLGRHLYGYTF.

The chain couples TRBV6-5 to TRBJ2-1; 10 bases fit TRBD2. CDR3 length: 16 residues. V lost 4 bases to trimming and J lost 1 base; unmatched junction nucleotides: 4. Germline CDR1 is MNHEY and CDR2 is SVGAGI. CDR3 DNA: TGTGCCAGCAGTTCCCTAGCGGGAGCGTCCTACAATGAGCAGTTCTTC. Translated, it gives CASSSLAGASYNEQFF.